This TCR beta chain was profiled in a study of blood T cells in healthy people across ages. Study outcomes and limitations: Compared with aged donors, long-lived donors showed fewer expanded clones, suggesting selection.

The use of a sample-barcoded 5' primer and a J-beta primer mix characterized a second PCR of roughly 7 to 12 cycles. From the 5' RACE reads, TCRdb called clonotypes with MiXCR, one entry per CDR3 protein. Of approximately 780,000 distinct CDR3 sequences in the sample, roughly 25% were seen once. The CDR3 totals 15 residues. Trimming pared 2 bases from V and 0 bases from J, leaving 10 bases between. Germline CDR1 and CDR2: PRHDT and FYEKMQ (reference sequence). There are a few counts of this clonotype. Its antigen is not identified. Ranging in age from about 6 to 100, the donors were healthy Caucasian individuals from Russia. No fewer than 5.5 micrograms of total RNA were isolated from every sample. These data are also associated with another study on T cells of mothers and their children. That paper notes: Second-PCR primer M1S introduced sample barcodes and 2-4 random nucleotides.

The sequence came from a boy aged 5-17 years in good health. V and J are TRBV13 and TRBJ1-1; no firm D call. The sequencing input was blood. The CDR3 protein is CASSLLFGVNTEAFF. In DNA, the CDR3 is TGTGCCAGCAGCTTACTTTTCGGGGTGAACACTGAAGCTTTCTTT.